These 17 T cell receptor beta chains were all obtained from the same sample, sequenced in a study of blood T cell repertoires in COVID-19. TCRdb keeps only in-frame clones here, not all; method: immunoSEQ multiplex PCR. The sample has 150,000 to 200,000 clones, almost 85% seen once. The sequencing input was peripheral blood. These receptors originate from a woman older than 75 with acute or convalescent COVID-19.

The rearrangement joins TRBV6-5 to TRBJ2-1; 10 bases fit TRBD1. J was trimmed by 7 bases and V by 5 bases; bases with no gene match: 8. There are 15 residues in the CDR3. CDR1 and CDR2 from the germline V gene are MNHEY and SVGAGI. Here the CDR3 DNA reads TGTGCCAGCAGTCCCGGGACAGGGGATTGGAATGAGCAGTTCTTC. Its translation: CASSPGTGDWNEQFF.

The chain has TRBV2 and TRBJ2-3; the match to TRBD1 covers 8 bases. After removal of 8 bases from V and 4 bases from J, the junction contained 5 bases not matched to a gene. Germline lookup yields CDR1 SNHLY and CDR2 FYNNEI. The CDR3 has 13 amino acids. CDR3 in DNA: TGTGCCAGCGCAGGACAGGGCGCAGATACGCAGTATTTT. Its translation is CASAGQGADTQYF.

Of note for this clone: Within the sample, other DNA sequences also encode this same CDR3. The chain links TRBV9 to TRBJ1-1, with 10 bases matching TRBD1. The junction had 2 bases not matched to a gene; V was cut back by 3 bases and J by 3 bases. The CDR3 is 14 residues long. Germline CDR1 and CDR2: SGDLS and YYNGEE. CDR3 sequence reads: CASSEGTGDTEAFF. CDR3 in DNA: TGTGCCAGCAGCGAGGGGACAGGGGACACTGAAGCTTTCTTT.

This chain connects TRBV19 to TRBJ2-2, with 8 bases aligning to TRBD2. The germline V gene has CDR1 LNHDA and CDR2 SQIVND (reference sequence). This CDR3 region has 14 residues. With 5 bases clipped from V and 4 bases from J, the junction kept 3 bases outside the gene matches. CDR3 sequence (DNA): TGTGCCAGTAGTGGCGGGAGGACCACCGGGGAGCTGTTTTTT. Translated, it gives CASSGGRTTGELFF. The full variable domain, completed using reference TRBV19 and TRBJ2-2, is DGGITQSPKYLFRKEGQNVTLSCEQNLNHDAMYWYRQDPGQGLRLIYYSQIVNDFQKGDIAEGYSVSREKKESFPLTVTSAQKNPTAFYLCASSGGRTTGELFFGEGSRLTVL.

The gene calls are TRBV6-2 or TRBV6-3 and TRBJ2-3; D is undetermined. V was shortened by 2 bases and J by 1 base, with 7 bases between the two germline ends. The CDR3 sequence is 14 residues long. CDR1 is MNHEY, CDR2 SVGEGT, per germline. CDR3 sequence reads: CASSYVSGTDTQYF. The CDR3 nucleotides are TGTGCCAGCAGTTACGTCTCGGGCACAGATACGCAGTATTTT.

J is TRBJ1-1 and V is TRBV6-1; D is perhaps TRBD1 (5 bases). The CDR3 is 15 amino acids. With 7 bases removed from V and 0 bases from J, the gap between germline ends came to 15 bases. CDR1 MNHNS and CDR2 SASEGT come from the germline V gene. The CDR3 coding sequence is TGTGCCAGCACCATGGGGCGGGGCGTGAACACTGAAGCTTTCTTT. Translation: CASTMGRGVNTEAFF.

This chain connects TRBV5-4 to TRBJ2-5; D may be TRBD2 (5 bases). The CDR3 totals 16 residues. V was cut by 2 bases and J by 5 bases, with 19 bases left in between. Germline V gene sequence: CDR1 SGHNT, CDR2 YYREEE (reference sequence). CDR3 coding DNA: TGTGCCAGCAGCTTTCCGACGGGATTGGACGGGGAGACCCAGTACTTC. Translating it yields CASSFPTGLDGETQYF.

This chain links TRBV9 with TRBJ1-1; D remains ambiguous. The CDR3 contains 13 residues. Germline CDR1 SGDLS, CDR2 YYNGEE. V was pared by 3 bases and J by 1 base, with 7 bases between. DNA for the CDR3: TGTGCCAGCAGCGCTACGGGGAACACTGAAGCTTTCTTT. Translation gives CASSATGNTEAFF. Drawing the rest from reference TRBV9 and TRBJ1-1, the complete variable domain is DSGVTQTPKHLITATGQRVTLRCSPRSGDLSVYWYQQSLDQGLQFLIQYYNGEERAKGNILERFSAQQFPDLHSELNLSSLELGDSALYFCASSATGNTEAFFGQGTRLTVV.

The genes are TRBV14 and TRBJ1-1; D possibly corresponds to TRBD1 (6 bases). Trimming stripped 3 bases from V and 5 bases from J, with 10 bases between. Germline lookup yields CDR1 SGHDN and CDR2 FVKESK. CDR3 length: 13 amino acids. CDR3: CASSQLQGTEAFF. The DNA for the CDR3 is TGTGCCAGCAGCCAGTTGCAGGGGACTGAAGCTTTCTTT. The full variable domain, with the rest looked up from reference TRBV14 and TRBJ1-1, is EAGVTQFPSHSVIEKGQTVTLRCDPISGHDNLYWYRRVMGKEIKFLLHFVKESKQDESGMPNNRFLAERTGGTYSTLKVQPAELEDSGVYFCASSQLQGTEAFFGQGTRLTVV.

V and J are TRBV2 and TRBJ1-3; the D gene is possibly TRBD1 (6 bases). Deletions cut 2 bases from V and 1 base from J, with 9 bases between. The germline CDR1 and CDR2 sequences are SNHLY and FYNNEI. There are 15 residues in the CDR3. CDR3 amino acids: CASSELGASGNTIYF. The CDR3 bases are TGTGCCAGCAGTGAACTGGGGGCTTCTGGAAACACCATATATTTT.

V usage is TRBV3-1 (or the pseudogene TRBV3-2) and J usage is TRBJ2-4, with D possibly being TRBD2 (5 bases). The CDR3 extends over 12 amino acids. Trimming cost V 1 base and J 15 bases, with 13 bases left between them. CDR1 is LGHDT, CDR2 YNNKEL, per germline (reference sequence). CDR3 sequence reads: CASSQGQGGLYF. The CDR3 DNA follows: TGTGCCAGCAGCCAAGGACAAGGAGGCTTGTACTTC.

The chain links TRBV3-1 (or the pseudogene TRBV3-2) to TRBJ2-1; 13 bases line up with TRBD2. This CDR3 has 16 residues. Germline V gene sequence: CDR1 LGHDT, CDR2 YNNKEL (reference sequence). The J segment lost 7 bases and the V segment lost 4 bases, leaving 7 bases of the junction unmatched. CDR3 nucleotide sequence: TGTGCCAGCAGCCGTCGGACTAGCGGGAGCACGAATGAGCAGTTCTTC. Protein: CASSRRTSGSTNEQFF.

The gene calls are TRBV3-1 (or the pseudogene TRBV3-2) and TRBJ1-2; 8 bases are shared with TRBD1. V lost 4 bases and J lost 4; bases outside the gene matches: 8. The CDR3 sequence is 15 residues long. Germline CDR1 LGHDT, CDR2 YNNKEL (reference sequence). The CDR3, as DNA: TGTGCCAGCAGCCGTGGACAGGGTGGGGCCTATGGCTACACCTTC. Its protein product is CASSRGQGGAYGYTF.

The rearrangement links TRBV6-1 to TRBJ1-1; D ambiguous. The ends were cut back, 2 bases at V and 1 base at J, with 11 bases in the middle. Germline V CDR1 and CDR2: MNHNS, SASEGT. The CDR3 loop spans 15 amino acids. The CDR3 loop is CASSETWRGNTEAFF. In DNA form, the CDR3 reads TGTGCCAGCAGTGAAACGTGGAGAGGGAACACTGAAGCTTTCTTT.

The chain carries TRBV5-1 and TRBJ2-3; 7 bases align to TRBD2. The CDR3 spans 15 residues. Germline values: CDR1 SGHRS, CDR2 YFSETQ. The V and J ends lost 1 base and 3 bases, in that order; junction bases with no gene match: 5. In DNA form, the CDR3 reads TGCGCCAGCAGCTTGTTGGCGGGAGAGACAGATACGCAGTATTTT. Its protein is CASSLLAGETDTQYF.

The genes are TRBV12-5 and TRBJ2-1; D uncertain. Germline V CDR1 and CDR2: LGHNT, FRNRAP. This CDR3 has 10 residues. Trimming cost V 7 bases and J 13 bases, with 11 bases left between them. The CDR3 nucleotides are TGTGCTAGTGCACAGTTCGATCAGTTCTTC. Amino acid sequence: CASAQFDQFF.

This clone has a handful of counts. The J gene is TRBJ2-6, the V gene TRBV25-1; D ambiguous. Germline CDR1 MGHDK, CDR2 SYGVNS. The V end lost 7 bases, the J end lost 3 bases, and 10 bases lay between the germline ends. The CDR3 contains 14 residues. The DNA of the CDR3 is TGTGCCAGCACCCGTGCCGGTGGGGCCAACGTCCTGACTTTC. The encoded protein is CASTRAGGANVLTF.